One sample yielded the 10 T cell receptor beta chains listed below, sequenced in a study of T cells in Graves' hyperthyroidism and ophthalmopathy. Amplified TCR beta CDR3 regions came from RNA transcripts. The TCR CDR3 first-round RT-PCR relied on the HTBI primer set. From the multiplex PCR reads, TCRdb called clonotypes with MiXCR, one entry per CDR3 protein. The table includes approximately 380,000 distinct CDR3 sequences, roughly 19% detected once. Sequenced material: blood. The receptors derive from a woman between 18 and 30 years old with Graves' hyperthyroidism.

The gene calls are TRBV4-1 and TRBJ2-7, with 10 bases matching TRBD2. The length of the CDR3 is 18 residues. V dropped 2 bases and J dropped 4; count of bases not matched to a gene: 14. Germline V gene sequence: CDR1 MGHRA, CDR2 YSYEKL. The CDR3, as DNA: TGCGCCAGCAGCCAACGACCCACAAGCGCGACTAGCGGGTACGAGCAGTACTTC. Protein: CASSQRPTSATSGYEQYF.

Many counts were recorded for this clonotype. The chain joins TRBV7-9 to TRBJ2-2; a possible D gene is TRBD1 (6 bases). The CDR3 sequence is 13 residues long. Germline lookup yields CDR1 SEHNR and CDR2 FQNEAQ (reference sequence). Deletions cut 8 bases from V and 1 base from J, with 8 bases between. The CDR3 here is CASRTVNTGELFF. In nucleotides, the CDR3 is TGTGCCAGCCGGACAGTGAACACCGGGGAGCTGTTTTTT.

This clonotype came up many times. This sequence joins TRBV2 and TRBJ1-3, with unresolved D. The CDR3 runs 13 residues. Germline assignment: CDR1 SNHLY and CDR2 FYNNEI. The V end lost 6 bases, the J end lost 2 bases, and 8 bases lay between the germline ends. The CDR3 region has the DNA TGTGCCAGCAGCGACATCCCTGGAAACACCATATATTTT. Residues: CASSDIPGNTIYF.

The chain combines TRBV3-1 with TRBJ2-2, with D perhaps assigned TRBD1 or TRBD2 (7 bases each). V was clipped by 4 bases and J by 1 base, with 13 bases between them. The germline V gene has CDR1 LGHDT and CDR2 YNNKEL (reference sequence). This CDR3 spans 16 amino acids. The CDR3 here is CASSLRGGRNTGELFF. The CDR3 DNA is TGTGCCAGCAGCCTCAGGGGGGGGAGGAACACCGGGGAGCTGTTTTTT.

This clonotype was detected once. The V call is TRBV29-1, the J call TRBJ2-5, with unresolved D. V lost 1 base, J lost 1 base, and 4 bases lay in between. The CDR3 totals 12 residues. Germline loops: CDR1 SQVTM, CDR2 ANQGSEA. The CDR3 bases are TGCAGCGTTGAAGGCTCCCAAGAGACCCAGTACTTC. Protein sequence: CSVEGSQETQYF.

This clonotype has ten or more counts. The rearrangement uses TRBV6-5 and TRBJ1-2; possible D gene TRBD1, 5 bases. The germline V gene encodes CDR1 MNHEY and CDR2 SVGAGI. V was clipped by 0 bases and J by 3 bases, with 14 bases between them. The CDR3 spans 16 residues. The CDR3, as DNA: TGTGCCAGCAGTTACTCGACGACGGGCAGGGACTATGGCTACACCTTC. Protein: CASSYSTTGRDYGYTF.

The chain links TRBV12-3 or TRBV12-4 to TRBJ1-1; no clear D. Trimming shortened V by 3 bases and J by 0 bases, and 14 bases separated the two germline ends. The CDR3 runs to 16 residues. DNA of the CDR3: TGTGCCAGCAGTTTTCCCCCCAGGACGGTGAACACTGAAGCTTTCTTT. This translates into CASSFPPRTVNTEAFF.

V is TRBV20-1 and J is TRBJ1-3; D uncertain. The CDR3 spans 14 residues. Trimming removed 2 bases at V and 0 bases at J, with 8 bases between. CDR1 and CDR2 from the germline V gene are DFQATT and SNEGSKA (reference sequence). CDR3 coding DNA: TGCAGTGCTAGACGTCCAGGCTCTGGAAACACCATATATTTT. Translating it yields CSARRPGSGNTIYF.

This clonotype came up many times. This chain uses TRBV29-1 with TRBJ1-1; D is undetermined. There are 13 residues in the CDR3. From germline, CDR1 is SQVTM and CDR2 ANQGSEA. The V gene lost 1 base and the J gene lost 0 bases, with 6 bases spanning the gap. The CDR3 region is CSVEGLMNTEAFF. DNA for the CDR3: TGCAGCGTTGAAGGACTGATGAACACTGAAGCTTTCTTT. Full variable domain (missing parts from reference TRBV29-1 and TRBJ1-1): SAVISQKPSRDICQRGTSLTIQCQVDSQVTMMFWYRQQPGQSLTLIATANQGSEATYESGFVIDKFPISRPNLTFSTLTVSNMSPEDSSIYLCSVEGLMNTEAFFGQGTRLTVV.

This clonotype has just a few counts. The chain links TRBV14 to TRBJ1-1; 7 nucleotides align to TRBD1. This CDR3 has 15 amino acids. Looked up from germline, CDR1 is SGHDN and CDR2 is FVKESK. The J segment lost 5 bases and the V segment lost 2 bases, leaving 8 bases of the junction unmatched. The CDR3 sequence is CASSQLEGARTEAFF. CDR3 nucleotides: TGTGCCAGCAGCCAACTGGAGGGGGCGCGGACTGAAGCTTTCTTT.